The T cell receptor (beta chain) described here comes from a study of T cell changes during pregnancy in multiple sclerosis. Profiled with immunoSEQ multiplex PCR; TCRdb holds only in-frame clones, not every one. The sample contains over 35,000 clones, roughly nine tenths of which appear only once. The CDR3 totals 16 residues. Per germline, CDR1 LNHDA and CDR2 SQIVND (reference sequence). The ends were cut back, 7 bases at V and 2 bases at J, with 19 bases in the middle. This clone was seen once. The V and J genes are TRBV19 and TRBJ2-3; maybe TRBD2 (7 bases). Here the sequenced sample was CD4+ T cells from peripheral blood mononuclear cells, taken after pregnancy. This receptor was identified in a female donor with multiple sclerosis, enrolled in a pregnancy study. CDR3 protein: CASNSYGGAYTDTQYF. The CDR3 coding sequence is TGTGCCAGTAATTCCTATGGGGGGGCCTACACAGATACGCAGTATTTT.